The present entry profiles one T cell receptor (beta chain) with its context. Per the original data handling: Estimation of nucleated cell counts relied on the amplification of reference gene primers. Clones were read by immunoSEQ multiplex PCR, and TCRdb kept only the in-frame ones, dropping some. V and J calls and clone size are given by that table; D and trimming were obtained from the DNA. The sample has hundreds of thousands of clones, about nine tenths seen once. With V trimmed by 6 bases and J by 6 bases, 10 bases remained unmatched. The CDR3 contains 14 residues. Germline CDR1 is MNHEY and CDR2 is SMNVEV (reference sequence). The data stem from a study of blood T cell repertoires in COVID-19. Turning to the study itself: Specimens from acute and convalescent COVID-19 originated in the United States, Italy and Spain. PBMCs, B-cell-depleted T cells, or T cells were the source of the cDNA or gDNA that made up the material.

V usage is TRBV27 and J usage is TRBJ1-1; TRBD1 matches 7 bases. The receptor's source is a woman younger than 45 with active or convalescent COVID-19. Sample: peripheral blood. Here the CDR3 reads CASSPTGSHSEAFF. CDR3 coding DNA: TGTGCCAGCAGCCCGACAGGGTCTCACTCTGAAGCTTTCTTT.